Included here is one T cell receptor (beta chain) sequence, with context. TCRdb passed the 5' RACE reads through MiXCR, listing each CDR3 protein once. The table has about 1,200 distinct CDR3 sequences, more than 30% seen once. The data were taken from a study of spatial heterogeneity in lung cancer. This sample's time point: sample taken at primary tumor resection. The donors comprised 60 to 85 untreated early-stage non-small cell lung cancer patients. Whole RNA was taken from tumor, nontumor lung or frozen PBMC; it was then sequenced unsorted. This CDR3 is 16 amino acids long. Looked up from germline, CDR1 is LNHNV and CDR2 is YYDKDF (reference sequence). The J segment lost 2 bases and the V segment lost 2 bases, leaving 3 bases of the junction unmatched.

This clonotype was obtained from a male donor with early-stage non-small cell lung cancer. The source material was normal lung tissue next to the tumor, sampled at surgery. The V and J genes are TRBV15 and TRBJ2-5; 12 nucleotides line up with TRBD2. CDR3 nucleotides: TGTGCCACCAGCAGAAGACTAGCGGGGGCTCAAGAGACCCAGTACTTC. Protein: CATSRRLAGAQETQYF.